The clone carrying this TCR beta chain was observed once. Measured with immunoSEQ multiplex PCR; TCRdb has only the in-frame clones, and not every one. The sample has about 60,000 clones, 90% seen once. The data were taken from a study of control samples from healthy donors and cancer patients. V shed 0 bases and J shed 0 bases, with 10 bases lying between them. This CDR3 has 17 residues. Looked up from germline, CDR1 is SGHRS and CDR2 is YFSETQ. The chain has TRBV5-1 and TRBJ2-6; D remains unclear. The sequence was collected from a woman aged 45-60 years with colorectal cancer. Source material: PBMCs. The CDR3, as DNA: TGCGCCAGCAGCTTGGCCGCAGGCGGCTCTGGGGCCAACGTCCTGACTTTC. Its translation is CASSLAAGGSGANVLTF.